The present TCR beta chain was sequenced within a study of control samples from healthy donors and cancer patients. Measured with immunoSEQ multiplex PCR; TCRdb has only the in-frame clones, and not every one. The sample includes about 130,000 clones, roughly 92% of them seen just once. Germline V lookup: CDR1 ENHRY, CDR2 SYGVKD. This CDR3 spans 16 amino acids. V was clipped by 3 bases and J by 1 base; unmatched bases: 4. The chain recombines TRBV10-3 with TRBJ2-2, with 8 nucleotides matching TRBD1. Sequencing was carried out using PBMCs. The TCR comes from a man older than 75 with head and neck cancer. CDR3 sequence (DNA): TGTGCCATCAGTGACTCCGACAGGGGGAACACCGGGGAGCTGTTTTTT. It is translated as CAISDSDRGNTGELFF.